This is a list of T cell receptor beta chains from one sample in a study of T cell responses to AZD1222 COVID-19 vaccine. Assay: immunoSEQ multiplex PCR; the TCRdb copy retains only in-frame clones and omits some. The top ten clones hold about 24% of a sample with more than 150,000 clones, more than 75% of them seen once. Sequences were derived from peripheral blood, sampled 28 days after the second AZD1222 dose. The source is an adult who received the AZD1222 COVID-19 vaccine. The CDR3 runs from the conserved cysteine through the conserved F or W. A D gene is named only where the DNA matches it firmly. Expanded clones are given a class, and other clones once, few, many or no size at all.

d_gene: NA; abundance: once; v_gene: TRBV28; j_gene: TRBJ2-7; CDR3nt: TGTGCCAGCAGTTTCCGACCAACAGGGTCCTACGAGCAGTACTTC; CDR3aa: CASSFRPTGSYEQYF
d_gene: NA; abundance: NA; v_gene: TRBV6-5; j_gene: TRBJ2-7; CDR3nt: TGTGCCAGCTCGCCGGCTTACTCCTACGAGCAGTACTTC; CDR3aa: CASSPAYSYEQYF
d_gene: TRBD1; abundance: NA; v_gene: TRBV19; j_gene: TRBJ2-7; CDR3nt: TGTGCCAGTAGTACCTCCGGGACAGGGGTTGAGCAGTACTTC; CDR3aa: CASSTSGTGVEQYF
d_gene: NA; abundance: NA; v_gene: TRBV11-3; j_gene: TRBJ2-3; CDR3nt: TGTGCCAGCAGCTTAAACCCCAGCACAGATACGCAGTATTTT; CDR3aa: CASSLNPSTDTQYF
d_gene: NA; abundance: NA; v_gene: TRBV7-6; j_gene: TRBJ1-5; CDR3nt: TGTGCCAGCAGCTTAGACGGGGGTCAGCCCCAGCATTTT; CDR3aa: CASSLDGGQPQHF
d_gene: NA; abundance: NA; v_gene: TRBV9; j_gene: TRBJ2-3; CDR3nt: TGTGCCAGCAGCTCGGGAGTGGGGACCGCAGATACGCAGTATTTT; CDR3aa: CASSSGVGTADTQYF
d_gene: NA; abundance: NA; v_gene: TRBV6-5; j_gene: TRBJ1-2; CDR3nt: TGTGCCAGCAGTCGGGGGACCCAGGGTTGCACCTTC; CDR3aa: CASSRGTQGCTF
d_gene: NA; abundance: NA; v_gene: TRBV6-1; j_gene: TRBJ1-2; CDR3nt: TGTGCCAGCAGTGAAGCGCAGGGGATTGATGGCTACACCTTC; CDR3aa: CASSEAQGIDGYTF
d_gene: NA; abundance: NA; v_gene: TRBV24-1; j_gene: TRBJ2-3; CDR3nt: TGTGCCACCAGCCCCGCGGGCGCAGATACGCAGTATTTT; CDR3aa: CATSPAGADTQYF
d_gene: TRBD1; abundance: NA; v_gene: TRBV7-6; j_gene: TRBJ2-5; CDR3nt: TGTGCCAGCAGCTCGACTCCCGGGACAGGGGAAGGGCAAGGGCAAGAGACCCAGTACTTC; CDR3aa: CASSSTPGTGEGQGQETQYF
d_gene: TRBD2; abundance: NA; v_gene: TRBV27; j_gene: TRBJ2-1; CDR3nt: TGTGCCAGCAGTTTATTAGCGGGAGGGCCGAGTGAGCAGTTCTTC; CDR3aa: CASSLLAGGPSEQFF
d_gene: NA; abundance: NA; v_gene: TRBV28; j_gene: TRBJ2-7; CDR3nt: TGTGCCAGCAGTCCTATACGGGACGCCCTCTCCTACGAGCAGTACTTC; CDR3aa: CASSPIRDALSYEQYF
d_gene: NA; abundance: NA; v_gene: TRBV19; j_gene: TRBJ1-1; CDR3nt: TGTGCCAGTATCCAGGGTGGTTACAACACTGAAGCTTTCTTT; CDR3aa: CASIQGGYNTEAFF
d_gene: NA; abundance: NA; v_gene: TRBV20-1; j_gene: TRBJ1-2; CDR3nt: TGCAGTGCTCACGGACAGTATGGCTACACCTTC; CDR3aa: CSAHGQYGYTF
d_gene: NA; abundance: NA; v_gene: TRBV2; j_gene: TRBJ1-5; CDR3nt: TGTGCCAGCAGTGTTGGGCTCGCTCAGCCCCAGCATTTT; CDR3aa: CASSVGLAQPQHF
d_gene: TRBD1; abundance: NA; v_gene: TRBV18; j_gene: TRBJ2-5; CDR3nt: TGTGCCAGCTCACCACCGATACAGGGGATATTAGGTCAAGAGACCCAGTACTTC; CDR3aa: CASSPPIQGILGQETQYF
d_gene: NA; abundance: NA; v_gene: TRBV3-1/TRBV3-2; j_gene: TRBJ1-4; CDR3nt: TGTGCCAGCAGCCAAGATTCGGGGGCCCCTAATGAAAAACTGTTTTTT; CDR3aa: CASSQDSGAPNEKLFF
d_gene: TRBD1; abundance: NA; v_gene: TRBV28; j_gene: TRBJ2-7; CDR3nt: TGTGCCAGTACGGGACAGGGCACAGAGCAGTACTTC; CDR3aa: CASTGQGTEQYF
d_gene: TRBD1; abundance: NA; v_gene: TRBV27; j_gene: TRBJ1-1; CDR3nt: TGTGCCAGCAGTTTCTCGACAGGGAATGAAGCTTTCTTT; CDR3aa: CASSFSTGNEAFF
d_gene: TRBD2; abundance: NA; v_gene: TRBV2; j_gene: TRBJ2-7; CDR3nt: TGTGCCAGCAGGAGAGCGGGAGGGCCGATTAGGGAGTACTTC; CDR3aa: CASRRAGGPIREYF
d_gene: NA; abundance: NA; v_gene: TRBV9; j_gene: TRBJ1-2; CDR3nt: TGTGCCAGCAGCACGAGACATGATGGCTACACCTTC; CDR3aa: CASSTRHDGYTF
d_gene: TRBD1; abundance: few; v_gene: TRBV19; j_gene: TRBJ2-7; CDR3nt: TGTGCCAGTAGTGAACAGGGGAGCTCCTACGAGCAGTACTTC; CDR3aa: CASSEQGSSYEQYF
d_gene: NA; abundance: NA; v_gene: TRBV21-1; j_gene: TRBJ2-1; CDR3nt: TGTGCCAGCAGCAAAGTGAGCGGGAGCTCCTACAATGAGCAGTTCTTC; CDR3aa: CASSKVSGSSYNEQFF
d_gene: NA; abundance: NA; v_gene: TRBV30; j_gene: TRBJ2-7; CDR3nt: TGTGCCTGGGGGAAGTCCTACGAGCAGTACTTC; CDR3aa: CAWGKSYEQYF
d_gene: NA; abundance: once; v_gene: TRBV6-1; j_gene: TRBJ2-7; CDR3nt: TGTGCCAGCAGTGAAAGCGTCTACGAGCAGTACTTC; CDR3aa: CASSESVYEQYF
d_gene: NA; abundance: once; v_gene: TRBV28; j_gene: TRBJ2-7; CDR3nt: TGTGCCAGCAGTTTATCCGGGAGTGTATCCTACGAGCAGTACTTC; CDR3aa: CASSLSGSVSYEQYF
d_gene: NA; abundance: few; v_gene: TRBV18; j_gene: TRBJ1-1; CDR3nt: TGTGCCAGCTCACCCGGCCTAGTGAACACTGAAGCTTTCTTT; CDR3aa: CASSPGLVNTEAFF
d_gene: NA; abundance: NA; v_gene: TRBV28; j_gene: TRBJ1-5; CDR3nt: TGTGCCAGCGGCGACCGGGTACAGCCCCAGCATTTT; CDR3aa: CASGDRVQPQHF
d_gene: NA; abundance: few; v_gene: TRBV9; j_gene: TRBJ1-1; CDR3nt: TGTGCCAGCAGCGTAGGGGGGTCTACTGAAGCTTTCTTT; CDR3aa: CASSVGGSTEAFF
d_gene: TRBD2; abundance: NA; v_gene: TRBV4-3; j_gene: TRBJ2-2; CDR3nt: TGCGCCAGCAGCCAAGCCCGGCCAGGGACTAGCGGCTCTAACACCGGGGAGCTGTTTTTT; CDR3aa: CASSQARPGTSGSNTGELFF
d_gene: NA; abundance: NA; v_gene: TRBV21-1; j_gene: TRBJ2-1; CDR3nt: TGTGCCAGCAGCAACCGTACTAGCGGGGGATACAATGAGCAGTTCTTC; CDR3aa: CASSNRTSGGYNEQFF
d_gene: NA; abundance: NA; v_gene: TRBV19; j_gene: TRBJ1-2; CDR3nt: TGTGCCAGTAGTACACCAACAGGGATCTATGGCTACACCTTC; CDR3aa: CASSTPTGIYGYTF
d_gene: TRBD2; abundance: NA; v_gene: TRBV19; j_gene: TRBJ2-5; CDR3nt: TGTGCCAGTAGGCCGCGGGGGGGGAAGGGGCGAGAGACCCAGTACTTC; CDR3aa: CASRPRGGKGRETQYF
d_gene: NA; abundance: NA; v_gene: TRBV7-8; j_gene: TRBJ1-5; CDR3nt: TGTGCCAGCAGCTCAGATTGGACAGACCATAGCAATCAGCCCCAGCATTTT; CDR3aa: CASSSDWTDHSNQPQHF
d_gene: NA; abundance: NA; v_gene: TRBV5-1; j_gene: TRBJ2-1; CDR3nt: TGCGCCAGCAGTCGGGACGCTTACAATGAGCAGTTCTTC; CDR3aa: CASSRDAYNEQFF
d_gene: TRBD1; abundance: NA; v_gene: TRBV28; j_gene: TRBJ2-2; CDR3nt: TGTGCCAGCACACAGACAGGGGCGGGCACCGGGGAGCTGTTTTTT; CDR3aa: CASTQTGAGTGELFF
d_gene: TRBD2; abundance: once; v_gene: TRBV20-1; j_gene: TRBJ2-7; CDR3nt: TGCAGTGCTAGTGGACTAGCGGGTGGGTACGAGCAGTACTTC; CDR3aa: CSASGLAGGYEQYF
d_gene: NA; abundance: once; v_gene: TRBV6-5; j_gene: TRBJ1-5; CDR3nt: TGTGCCAGCAGTTACGAAGGGGTTAGCAATCAGCCCCAGCATTTT; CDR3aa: CASSYEGVSNQPQHF
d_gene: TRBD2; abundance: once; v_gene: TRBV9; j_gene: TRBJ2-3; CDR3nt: TGTGCCAGCAGCGTAGACCCGAGCGGGAGGGTTGCAGATACGCAGTATTTT; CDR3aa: CASSVDPSGRVADTQYF
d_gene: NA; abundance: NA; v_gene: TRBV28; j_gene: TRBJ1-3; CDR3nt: TGTGCCAGCTGTTCTCAGGTAGCTGGAAACACCATATATTTT; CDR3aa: CASCSQVAGNTIYF
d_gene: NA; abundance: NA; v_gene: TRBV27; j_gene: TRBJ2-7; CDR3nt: TGTGCCAGCAGTTTCTCAGGGTACGAGCAGTACTTC; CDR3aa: CASSFSGYEQYF
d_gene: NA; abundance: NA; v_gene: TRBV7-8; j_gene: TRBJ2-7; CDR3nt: TGTGCCAGCAGCTTTGGAGAGCTGGCCTACGAGCAGTACTTC; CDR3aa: CASSFGELAYEQYF
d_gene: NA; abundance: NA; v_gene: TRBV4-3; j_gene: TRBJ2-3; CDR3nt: TGCGCCAGCAATGCATCAGGGAGTGGGACAGATACGCAGTATTTT; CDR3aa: CASNASGSGTDTQYF
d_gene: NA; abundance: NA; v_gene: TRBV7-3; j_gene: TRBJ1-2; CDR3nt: TGTGCCAGCAGCTCCCCGGGAGGGGGTGGCTACACCTTC; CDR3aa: CASSSPGGGGYTF
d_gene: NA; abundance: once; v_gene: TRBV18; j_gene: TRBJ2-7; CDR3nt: TGTGCCAGCTCACGCGCCGAGTACGAGCAGTACTTC; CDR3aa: CASSRAEYEQYF
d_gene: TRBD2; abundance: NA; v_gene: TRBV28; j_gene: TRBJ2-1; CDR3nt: TGTGCCAGCACCCTAGGGACTAGCTTGAATGAGCAGTTCTTC; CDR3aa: CASTLGTSLNEQFF
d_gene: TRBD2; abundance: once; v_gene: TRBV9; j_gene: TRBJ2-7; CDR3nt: TGTGCCAGCAGCGTAGCTAGCGGGAGTAGGGACGAGCAGTACTTC; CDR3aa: CASSVASGSRDEQYF
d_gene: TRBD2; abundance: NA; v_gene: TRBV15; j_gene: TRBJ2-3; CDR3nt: TGTGCCACCAGCAGAGATCGCGGGGGTACGCAGTATTTT; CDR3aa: CATSRDRGGTQYF
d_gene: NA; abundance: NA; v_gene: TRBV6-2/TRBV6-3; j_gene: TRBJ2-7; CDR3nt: TGTGCCAGCAGTTACCGGGGGCACAGAGACGAGCAGTACTTC; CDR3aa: CASSYRGHRDEQYF
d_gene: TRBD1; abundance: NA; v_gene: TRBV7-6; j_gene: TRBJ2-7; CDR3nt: TGTGCCAGCAGCTCCGGGACAGGGACCTACGAGCAGTACTTC; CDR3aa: CASSSGTGTYEQYF
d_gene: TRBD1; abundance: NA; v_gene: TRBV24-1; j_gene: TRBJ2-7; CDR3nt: TGTGCCACCAGCCCGACAGGGGCGGCGTACGAGCAGTACTTC; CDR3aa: CATSPTGAAYEQYF
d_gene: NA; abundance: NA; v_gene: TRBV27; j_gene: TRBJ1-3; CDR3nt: TGCACCTCTGGGCGTCCTGGAAACACCATATATTTT; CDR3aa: CTSGRPGNTIYF
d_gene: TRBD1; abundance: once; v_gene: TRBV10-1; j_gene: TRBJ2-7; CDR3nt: TGCGCCAGCAGTGTGGACAGGCATTCCTACGAGCAGTACTTC; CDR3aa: CASSVDRHSYEQYF
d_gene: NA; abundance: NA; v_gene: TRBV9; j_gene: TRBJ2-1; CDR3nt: TGTGCCAGCAGCGCAACCGGGGGCGGACTGAGCTCCTACAATGAGCAGTTCTTC; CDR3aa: CASSATGGGLSSYNEQFF
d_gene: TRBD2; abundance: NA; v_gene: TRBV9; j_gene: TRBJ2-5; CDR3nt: TGTGCCAGCAGCGTAAGGGTAGCGGGAGGGCAAGAGACCCAGTACTTC; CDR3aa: CASSVRVAGGQETQYF
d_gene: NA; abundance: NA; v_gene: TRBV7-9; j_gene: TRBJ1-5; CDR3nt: TGTGCCAGCAGCTTAGATCTGGGGGGTAGGGGCAATCAGCCCCAGCATTTT; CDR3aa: CASSLDLGGRGNQPQHF
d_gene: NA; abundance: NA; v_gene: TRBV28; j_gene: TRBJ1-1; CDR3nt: TGTGCCAGCAGTGAGTCACTCATGAACACTGAAGCTTTCTTT; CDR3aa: CASSESLMNTEAFF
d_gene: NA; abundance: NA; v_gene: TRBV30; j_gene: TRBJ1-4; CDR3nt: TGTGCCTGGAGGCTGGTTGAGTCGAAACTGTTTTTT; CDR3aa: CAWRLVESKLFF
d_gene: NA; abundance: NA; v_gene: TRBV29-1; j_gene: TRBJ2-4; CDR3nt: TGCAGCGTTAAGAGGGACCCGGGGACCAAAAACATTCAGTACTTC; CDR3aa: CSVKRDPGTKNIQYF
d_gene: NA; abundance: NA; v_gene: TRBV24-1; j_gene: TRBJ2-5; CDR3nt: TGTGCCACCAGTGATCCTACAGGGGAGGGCGAGACCCAGTACTTC; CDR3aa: CATSDPTGEGETQYF